The 8 T cell receptor beta chains listed next were all sequenced from one sample in a study of T cells after yellow fever vaccination. TCRdb reanalysed the 5' RACE reads using MiXCR and keeps one entry per CDR3 protein. The sample consists of some 670,000 distinct CDR3 sequences, over 9% of them appearing once. The sequencing here drew on PBMCs, taken on the day of the yellow fever booster vaccination. All receptors derive from a man aged 30 to 45 who received the YFV17D yellow fever vaccine.

The gene calls are TRBV7-9 and TRBJ1-2; D call uncertain. The CDR3 is 13 amino acids. Trimming cost V 1 base and J 13 bases, with 16 bases left between them. Per germline, CDR1 SEHNR and CDR2 FQNEAQ (reference sequence). CDR3 nucleotide sequence: TGTGCCAGCAGCTTAGGTTATGGATGGGGTTTCACCTTC. It yields the protein CASSLGYGWGFTF.

This chain joins TRBV20-1 and TRBJ2-2; 11 bases align to TRBD2. Per germline, CDR1 DFQATT and CDR2 SNEGSKA (reference sequence). V shed 0 bases and J 3 bases; nucleotides not matched to a gene: 12. The CDR3 is made up of 19 amino acids. Here the CDR3 reads CSARDHGLAGGGHTGELFF. CDR3 DNA sequence: TGCAGTGCTAGAGATCATGGGCTAGCGGGAGGTGGGCACACCGGGGAGCTGTTTTTT.

The chain joins TRBV12-3 or TRBV12-4 to TRBJ1-1; no definite D call. The V gene lost 2 bases and the J gene lost 1 base, with 8 bases spanning the gap. The CDR3 is made up of 14 amino acids. CDR3: CASSLTAGNTEAFF. In DNA, the CDR3 is TGTGCCAGCAGTTTAACCGCCGGGAACACTGAAGCTTTCTTT.

The rearrangement uses TRBV5-4 and TRBJ1-1; D remains ambiguous. Trimming cost V 4 bases and J 2 bases, with 15 bases left between them. CDR3 size: 15 residues. The germline V gene has CDR1 SGHNT and CDR2 YYREEE (reference sequence). CDR3 DNA sequence: TGTGCCAGCAGCCCCCCGCCCAGCCCAAACACTGAAGCTTTCTTT. Its translation: CASSPPPSPNTEAFF.

This clonotype came up many times. The rearrangement joins TRBV25-1 to TRBJ2-1, with D unresolved. Germline CDR1 is MGHDK and CDR2 is SYGVNS. The CDR3 contains 14 residues. V was shortened by 4 bases and J by 0 bases, with 7 bases between the two germline ends. CDR3 coding DNA: TGTGCCAGCAGTGGCCGTAGCTCCTACAATGAGCAGTTCTTC. Residues: CASSGRSSYNEQFF.

This clonotype has just a few counts. The CDR3, as DNA: TGTGCCAGCAGTTACGGGGCAGGGGGACTCCACGAGCAGTACTTC. It translates to CASSYGAGGLHEQYF. J is TRBJ2-7 and V is TRBV6-5; D is perhaps TRBD1 (7 bases). Germline V gene lookup returns CDR1 MNHEY and CDR2 SVGAGI. This CDR3 comprises 15 residues. Between the trimmed V and J ends, which lost 2 bases and 5 bases, there was a span of 16 bases.

In its sample, this clonotype was seen many times. CDR3 nucleotides: TGCGCCAGCAGCTTCGGGTCGGGCTATGAGCAGTTCTTC. Its protein product is CASSFGSGYEQFF. The chain couples TRBV5-1 to TRBJ2-1; D call uncertain. The CDR3 loop spans 13 amino acids. V lost 2 bases and J 8 bases, leaving 11 bases between the germline ends. Germline V gene lookup returns CDR1 SGHRS and CDR2 YFSETQ.

This clonotype was seen only a few times. This chain uses TRBV20-1 with TRBJ2-2, with 9 bases matching TRBD1. The trim removed 6 bases at V and 2 bases at J, leaving 13 bases unmatched. The CDR3 runs 17 residues. Germline V gene sequence: CDR1 DFQATT, CDR2 SNEGSKA (reference sequence). This CDR3 is CSALGQGPITNTGELFF. CDR3 sequence (DNA): TGCAGTGCCCTCGGACAGGGGCCCATAACCAACACCGGGGAGCTGTTTTTT.